This T cell receptor beta chain comes out of a study of T cells after yellow fever vaccination. Researchers made TCR cDNA using 5'RACE template switching, and this step added a universal primer site and UMIs. MiXCR was run by TCRdb on the 5' RACE reads, yielding one entry per CDR3 protein. The table records 300,000 to 400,000 distinct CDR3 sequences, approximately 4% of them present only once. Concerning this clonotype: Its antigen is not identified.

V lost 7 bases and J lost 3, with 10 bases in between. The CDR3 length is 13 residues. Study results and caveats: Overlap between CD4 and CD8 compartments was detected for a small share of clonotypes.

The chain couples TRBV12-3 or TRBV12-4 to TRBJ2-1; D may be TRBD1 (5 bases). Here the sequenced sample was PBMCs, taken 5 days after the yellow fever booster vaccination. This TCR was recovered from a young man who received the YFV17D yellow fever vaccine. For the CDR3, the DNA is TGTGCCAGCACCTTTGACAGCTACAATGAGCAGTTCTTC. It yields the protein CASTFDSYNEQFF.